This T cell receptor (beta chain) was captured by sequencing in a study of cytomegalovirus exposure and HLA in healthy donors. Study results and caveats: Reports indicate that TCR beta sequences accurately predicted the HLA-A and HLA-B alleles of most subjects. In a later analysis, the majority of CMV-associated beta chains seemingly showed HLA restriction. Presence/absence analyses assumed roughly uniform sequencing depth across donors, which may not hold. Later analysis identified several of the most significant clusters that appeared linked to common viral pathogens.

The CDR3 length is 13 residues. Germline lookup yields CDR1 LNHDA and CDR2 SQIVND (reference sequence). V lost 3 bases and J 0 bases, leaving 5 bases between the germline ends. About this clone: Its specificity is not known.

The PCR ran on 60 Vbeta and 13 Jbeta primers. TCRdb's copy holds only in-frame clones and misses some; the assay was immunoSEQ multiplex PCR. The sample holds around 150,000 clones, roughly 79% seen once. The sample taken for sequencing was PBMCs. The chain links TRBV19 to TRBJ1-1, with D uncertain. The clonotype originates from a woman aged 45 to 65 in good health and CMV-seronegative. CDR3 nucleotide sequence: TGTGCCAGTAGTATCAGAATGAACACTGAAGCTTTCTTT. Translation gives CASSIRMNTEAFF.